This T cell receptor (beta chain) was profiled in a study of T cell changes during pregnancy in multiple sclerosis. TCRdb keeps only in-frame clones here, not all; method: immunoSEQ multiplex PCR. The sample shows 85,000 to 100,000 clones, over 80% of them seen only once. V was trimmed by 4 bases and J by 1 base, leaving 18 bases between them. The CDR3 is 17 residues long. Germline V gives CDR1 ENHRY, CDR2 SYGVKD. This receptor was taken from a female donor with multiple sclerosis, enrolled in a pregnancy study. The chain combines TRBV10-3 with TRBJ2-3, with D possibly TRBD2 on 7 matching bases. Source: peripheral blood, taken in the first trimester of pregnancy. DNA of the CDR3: TGTGCCATCAGTGGACGCAAGGGGGAGGGTGGCACAGATACGCAGTATTTT. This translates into CAISGRKGEGGTDTQYF.